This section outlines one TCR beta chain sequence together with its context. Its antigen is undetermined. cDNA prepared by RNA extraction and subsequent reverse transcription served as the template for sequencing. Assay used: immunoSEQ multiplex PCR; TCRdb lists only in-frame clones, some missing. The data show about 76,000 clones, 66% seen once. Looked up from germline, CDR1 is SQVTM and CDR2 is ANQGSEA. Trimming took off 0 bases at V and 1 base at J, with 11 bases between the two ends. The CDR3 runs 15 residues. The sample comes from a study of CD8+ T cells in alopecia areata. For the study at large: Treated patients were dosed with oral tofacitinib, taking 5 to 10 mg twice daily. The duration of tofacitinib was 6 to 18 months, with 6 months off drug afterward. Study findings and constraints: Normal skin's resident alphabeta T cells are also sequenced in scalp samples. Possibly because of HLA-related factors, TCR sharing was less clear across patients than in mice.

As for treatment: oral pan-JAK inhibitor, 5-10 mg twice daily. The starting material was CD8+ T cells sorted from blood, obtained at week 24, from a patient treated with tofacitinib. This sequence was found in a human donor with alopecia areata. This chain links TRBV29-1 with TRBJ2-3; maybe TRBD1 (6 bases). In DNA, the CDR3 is TGCAGCGTTGAAGAACAGGGAGTTGGCACAGATACGCAGTATTTT. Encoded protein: CSVEEQGVGTDTQYF.